The 3 T cell receptor beta chains below all came from one sample that was sequenced in a study of cytomegalovirus exposure and HLA in healthy donors. This table comes from immunoSEQ multiplex PCR, and its TCRdb copy is limited to in-frame clones, with some not included. In the table there are about 64,000 clones, 90% to 95% of which are singletons. The specimen was PBMCs. The receptors derive from a woman between 18 and 30 years old in good health and CMV-seropositive.

The V call is TRBV15, the J call TRBJ1-4; a possible D gene is TRBD1 (6 bases). Deletions cut 0 bases from V and 10 bases from J, with 18 bases between. The CDR3 runs 16 residues. Germline CDR1 LNHNV, CDR2 YYDKDF (reference sequence). The CDR3 bases are TGTGCCACCAGCAGAGATCTCGGGGGCAGGGAGGGAAAACTGTTTTTT. Amino acid sequence: CATSRDLGGREGKLFF.

This chain links TRBV10-1 with TRBJ2-2; a possible D gene is TRBD1 (6 bases). Germline V gene sequence: CDR1 WNHNN, CDR2 SYGVQD (reference sequence). Trimming took 5 bases from V and 3 from J, leaving 7 bases between them. This CDR3 contains 13 residues. In DNA form, the CDR3 reads TGCGCCAGCAGTAACAGGGACACCGGGGAGCTGTTTTTT. This encodes CASSNRDTGELFF.

This clone was counted a single time. This chain uses TRBV25-1 with TRBJ1-3, with 10 bases that match TRBD1. Germline-derived CDR1 and CDR2 are MGHDK and SYGVNS. Trimming cost V 8 bases and J 4 bases; bases outside gene matches: 11. The CDR3 consists of 16 residues. The CDR3 protein is CASRSQGQGPGNTIYF. The CDR3 bases are TGTGCCAGCCGCTCCCAGGGACAGGGGCCAGGAAACACCATATATTTT.